Below, 2 T cell receptor beta chains from the same sample are listed, as sequenced in a study of naive and memory T cell subsets. A UMI-containing oligonucleotide was joined by 3' ligation to the TCR cDNA template. Four PCR rounds used nested alpha and beta constant region primers plus the SP2 primer. TCRdb reanalysed the 5' RACE reads using MiXCR and keeps one entry per CDR3 protein. There are approximately 52,000 distinct CDR3 sequences in the sample; approximately 4.5% occur only once, and roughly 0.8% lies in the top ten. These receptors were collected from a female donor in good health.

This clonotype has at least ten counts. The rearrangement links TRBV28 to TRBJ1-5, with no clear D. Trimming removed 6 bases at V and 1 base at J, with 16 bases between. Germline V lookup: CDR1 MDHEN, CDR2 SYDVKM. CDR3 size: 16 residues. The CDR3 DNA is TGTGCCAGCAGGAGAACGCCTACCCGAAGCAATCAGCCCCAGCATTTT. Encoded protein: CASRRTPTRSNQPQHF.

This clonotype was picked up many times. This chain links TRBV5-4 with TRBJ2-5; 7 nucleotides align to TRBD2. V was pared by 7 bases and J by 2 bases, with 8 bases of the junction left unmatched. The CDR3 runs to 14 residues. Germline V gene sequence: CDR1 SGHNT, CDR2 YYREEE (reference sequence). The CDR3 bases are TGTGCCAGCGCGCGGGAGCCCGTTCAAGAGACCCAGTACTTC. Its protein product is CASAREPVQETQYF.